The rows below give T cell receptor beta chains drawn from one sample of a study of Graves' ophthalmopathy and Graves' hyperthyroidism. A single record per CDR3 protein comes from TCRdb applying MiXCR to the multiplex PCR reads. The sample carries some 370,000 distinct CDR3 sequences, about 17% recorded once. The specimen sequenced was peripheral blood. All receptors come from an adult woman with stable Graves' hyperthyroidism. Both conserved end residues are part of each CDR3. Each record gives: J gene, clone size, V gene, CDR3 length, D gene, CDR3 DNA, CDR3 protein. D genes are given only for firm matches. Clone size is shown for a subset of rows, as once, few, many or a class of expanded clone.

J: TRBJ2-2; size: .; V: TRBV5-4; length: 17; D: TRBD2; DNA: TGTGCCAGCAGCTCGGGGACTAGCGGGAGTGTCGCCGGGGAGCTGTTTTTT; CDR3: CASSSGTSGSVAGELFF
J: TRBJ2-2; size: many; V: TRBV27; length: 14; D: .; DNA: TGTGCCAGCAGTTTATATGGGGGAGCCGGGGAGCTGTTTTTT; CDR3: CASSLYGGAGELFF
J: TRBJ2-5; size: many; V: TRBV10-3; length: 14; D: .; DNA: TGTGCCATCAGTGAGGTCGGAGGAAGAGAGACCCAGTACTTC; CDR3: CAISEVGGRETQYF
J: TRBJ2-7; size: many; V: TRBV5-1; length: 15; D: .; DNA: TGCGCCAGCAGCTCCACCGGGACATCCTCCTACGAGCAGTACTTC; CDR3: CASSSTGTSSYEQYF
J: TRBJ2-7; size: many; V: TRBV7-2; length: 15; D: .; DNA: TGTGCCAGCAGCTTAGCTGGGCTAGTTTCTGGTGAGCAGTACTTC; CDR3: CASSLAGLVSGEQYF
J: TRBJ1-1; size: many; V: TRBV6-5; length: 12; D: TRBD1; DNA: TGTGCCAGCAGTTTGGGTGGGGGACAGTTCCTCTTT; CDR3: CASSLGGGQFLF
J: TRBJ1-5; size: many; V: TRBV20-1; length: 15; D: .; DNA: TGCAGTGCTAGAGATCTGGGGTGGGGCAATCAGCCCCAGCATTTT; CDR3: CSARDLGWGNQPQHF
J: TRBJ2-5; size: many; V: TRBV28; length: 14; D: .; DNA: TGTGCCAGCAGCCCCGCCGGGCGGCAAGAGACCCAGTACTTC; CDR3: CASSPAGRQETQYF
J: TRBJ2-7; size: many; V: TRBV2; length: 15; D: TRBD2; DNA: TGTGCCAGCAGTGGTTTGGGGACTAGACTGGGAGAGCAGTACTTC; CDR3: CASSGLGTRLGEQYF
J: TRBJ2-7; size: .; V: TRBV6-1; length: 14; D: .; DNA: TGTGCCAGCAGTGATTGGTTCAGCTCCTACGATCAGTACTTC; CDR3: CASSDWFSSYDQYF
J: TRBJ1-1; size: many; V: TRBV6-5; length: 15; D: .; DNA: TGTGCCAGCAGTTACGGTGTAGCCATGAACACTGAAGCTTTCTTT; CDR3: CASSYGVAMNTEAFF
J: TRBJ1-1; size: many; V: TRBV20-1; length: 12; D: .; DNA: TGCAGTGCTAGACGCGCTCAGGTCCGAACGGGGTTT; CDR3: CSARRAQVRTGF
J: TRBJ2-7; size: many; V: TRBV10-1; length: 11; D: .; DNA: TGCGCCAGCACTCGGGGAGGCGAGCAGTACTTC; CDR3: CASTRGGEQYF
J: TRBJ2-7; size: few; V: TRBV20-1; length: 11; D: .; DNA: TGCAGTGCCAGGCTTCGCTACGAGCAGTACTTC; CDR3: CSARLRYEQYF
J: TRBJ2-7; size: many; V: TRBV7-2; length: 12; D: .; DNA: TGTGCCAGCAGCACCAGGGACCCCGAGCAGTACTTC; CDR3: CASSTRDPEQYF
J: TRBJ1-2; size: .; V: TRBV12-3/TRBV12-4; length: 18; D: .; DNA: TGTGCCAGCAGCGCCTTCCTGGGGGTTCCCTCCACCCGCTATGGCTACACCTTC; CDR3: CASSAFLGVPSTRYGYTF
J: TRBJ1-1; size: many; V: TRBV6-2/TRBV6-3; length: 13; D: .; DNA: TGTGCCAGCAGTTACCGGGACAAACTTGAAGCTTTCTTT; CDR3: CASSYRDKLEAFF
J: TRBJ1-6; size: .; V: TRBV6-9; length: 13; D: TRBD1; DNA: TGCGCCAGCAGTGCACAGGGGAGTTCACCCCTCCACTTT; CDR3: CASSAQGSSPLHF
J: TRBJ2-5; size: many; V: TRBV7-2; length: 15; D: TRBD2; DNA: TGTGCCAGCAGCCCCCCGAGCGGGATCCAAGAGACCCAGTACTTC; CDR3: CASSPPSGIQETQYF
J: TRBJ1-1; size: .; V: TRBV12-3/TRBV12-4; length: 15; D: .; DNA: TGTGCCAGCAGTTTAATGGCAGGGGCGAACACTGAAGCTTTCTTT; CDR3: CASSLMAGANTEAFF
J: TRBJ2-5; size: many; V: TRBV7-9; length: 14; D: .; DNA: TGTGCCAGCAGTTCCCCCCGCGCCCAGGAGACCCAGTACTTC; CDR3: CASSSPRAQETQYF
J: TRBJ2-6; size: .; V: TRBV20-1; length: 16; D: .; DNA: TGCAGTGCCCGATCGACAGCTAGCTCTGGGGCCAACGTCCTGACTTTC; CDR3: CSARSTASSGANVLTF
J: TRBJ2-7; size: many; V: TRBV6-2/TRBV6-3; length: 15; D: TRBD1; DNA: TGTGCCAGCAGATCAATAAGGGACAGGGGCGACGAGCAGTACTTC; CDR3: CASRSIRDRGDEQYF
J: TRBJ2-7; size: many; V: TRBV6-2/TRBV6-3; length: 14; D: .; DNA: TGTGCCAGCAGTTACTCGAGGAATACCCCCGAGCAGTACTTC; CDR3: CASSYSRNTPEQYF
J: TRBJ1-5; size: many; V: TRBV28; length: 15; D: .; DNA: TGTGCCAGCAGCCCAAGCGGGGGAGGCAATCAGCCCCAGCATTTT; CDR3: CASSPSGGGNQPQHF
J: TRBJ2-7; size: many; V: TRBV6-1; length: 17; D: .; DNA: TGTGCCAGCAGTGGGCAGGGTGCCTTCGTCAGCTCCTACGAGCAGTACTTC; CDR3: CASSGQGAFVSSYEQYF
J: TRBJ1-5; size: .; V: TRBV20-1; length: 11; D: .; DNA: TGCAGTGCTAGAGTCCTCTCGGCCCAGCATTTT; CDR3: CSARVLSAQHF
J: TRBJ1-5; size: many; V: TRBV6-1; length: 14; D: TRBD1; DNA: TGTGCCAGCAGGGGACAGGGGATCCTTCAGCCCCAGCATTTT; CDR3: CASRGQGILQPQHF
J: TRBJ1-6; size: many; V: TRBV27; length: 14; D: .; DNA: TGTGCCAGCAGCGGATGGGAAAATAATTCACCCCTCCACTTT; CDR3: CASSGWENNSPLHF
J: TRBJ2-5; size: few; V: TRBV6-1; length: 14; D: .; DNA: TGTGCCAGCAGTGGATTGGACGGATCGGAGACCCAGTACTTC; CDR3: CASSGLDGSETQYF
J: TRBJ1-1; size: many; V: TRBV12-5; length: 13; D: .; DNA: TGTGCTAGTTCGGGGGCATACGGCACTGAAGCTTTCTTT; CDR3: CASSGAYGTEAFF
J: TRBJ1-1; size: many; V: TRBV6-5; length: 14; D: .; DNA: TGTGCCAGCAGTTACGGAGCTTTAAACACTGAAGCTTTCTTT; CDR3: CASSYGALNTEAFF
J: TRBJ1-1; size: .; V: TRBV28; length: 14; D: .; DNA: TGTGCCAGCAGTGAAATGGGGCGGCGGACTGAAGCTTTCTTT; CDR3: CASSEMGRRTEAFF
J: TRBJ1-1; size: .; V: TRBV12-5; length: 13; D: TRBD1; DNA: TGTGCTAGTGACAGGGACAGGGCGACTGAAGCTTTCTTT; CDR3: CASDRDRATEAFF
J: TRBJ1-1; size: many; V: TRBV7-9; length: 13; D: .; DNA: TGTGCCAGCAGCTTAGCTCCGGCAGGAGAAGCTTTCTTT; CDR3: CASSLAPAGEAFF
J: TRBJ1-1; size: once; V: TRBV15; length: 12; D: .; DNA: TGTGCCACCAGCAGAGGAGGTAAAGAAGCTTTCTTT; CDR3: CATSRGGKEAFF
J: TRBJ2-7; size: many; V: TRBV6-5; length: 13; D: .; DNA: TGTGCCAGTCGTGCGGGGCCATCCTACGAGCAGTACTTC; CDR3: CASRAGPSYEQYF
J: TRBJ2-2; size: many; V: TRBV10-2; length: 14; D: TRBD1; DNA: TGCGCCAGCAGTAGTACGACAGGGATCGGGGAGCTGTTTTTT; CDR3: CASSSTTGIGELFF
J: TRBJ1-2; size: many; V: TRBV11-2; length: 15; D: .; DNA: TGTGCCAGCAGCTTAGATCTAGGTCGAAACTATGGCTACACCTTC; CDR3: CASSLDLGRNYGYTF
J: TRBJ1-1; size: .; V: TRBV5-4; length: 14; D: TRBD1; DNA: TGTGCCAGCAGCCGGGACAGCCTGAACACTGAAGCTTTCTTT; CDR3: CASSRDSLNTEAFF
J: TRBJ1-3; size: many; V: TRBV6-5; length: 13; D: .; DNA: TGTGCCAGCGAGGCAGGGGTTGGAAACACCATATATTTT; CDR3: CASEAGVGNTIYF
J: TRBJ1-5; size: .; V: TRBV20-1; length: 14; D: .; DNA: TGCAGTGCTAGAGTCGCAGGAGACAACCAGCCCCAGCATTTT; CDR3: CSARVAGDNQPQHF
J: TRBJ2-5; size: .; V: TRBV27; length: 17; D: .; DNA: TGTGCCAGCAGTGACGGGAGTCCGGGAGAATCAAGAGAGACCCAGTACTTC; CDR3: CASSDGSPGESRETQYF
J: TRBJ1-5; size: many; V: TRBV20-1; length: 16; D: TRBD1; DNA: TGCAGTGCTAGGTCCCGGGACAGAAGGTATAATCAGCCCCAGCATTTT; CDR3: CSARSRDRRYNQPQHF
J: TRBJ1-1; size: .; V: TRBV12-3/TRBV12-4; length: 13; D: TRBD1; DNA: TGTGCCAGCACGACCAGGGGGCACACTGAAGCTTTCTTT; CDR3: CASTTRGHTEAFF
J: TRBJ2-7; size: many; V: TRBV5-1; length: 15; D: .; DNA: TGCGCCAGCACCTATCGACCGGGACACAACTACGAGCAGTACTTC; CDR3: CASTYRPGHNYEQYF
J: TRBJ2-7; size: many; V: TRBV20-1; length: 15; D: TRBD2; DNA: TGCAGTGCCATTGCCCAAACTAGCGGGAGAGGCGAGCAGTACTTC; CDR3: CSAIAQTSGRGEQYF
J: TRBJ1-1; size: few; V: TRBV3-1; length: 12; D: .; DNA: TGTGCCAGCACTCGGGGTAGAGCTGAAGCTTTCTTT; CDR3: CASTRGRAEAFF
J: TRBJ2-5; size: many; V: TRBV7-8; length: 17; D: TRBD2; DNA: TGTGCCAGCAGGCAACTCATTAATCCGGGGGGAGCAGAGACCCAGTACTTC; CDR3: CASRQLINPGGAETQYF
J: TRBJ2-5; size: many; V: TRBV7-2; length: 11; D: TRBD2; DNA: TGTGCCAGCGGGACTAGCGGGATTCCGTACTTC; CDR3: CASGTSGIPYF
J: TRBJ2-6; size: .; V: TRBV6-2/TRBV6-3; length: 17; D: .; DNA: TGTGCCAGCAGTTACTCTTGGCTTTTAAGTCGGGCCAACGTCCTGACTTTC; CDR3: CASSYSWLLSRANVLTF
J: TRBJ2-7; size: .; V: TRBV11-2; length: 14; D: .; DNA: TGTGCCAGCAGCCTAGTTTCGGGAGACTACGAGCAGTGCTTC; CDR3: CASSLVSGDYEQCF
J: TRBJ2-4; size: many; V: TRBV7-9; length: 15; D: TRBD2; DNA: TGTGCCAGCAGCTTAGCCGCGGGAGGGCCCCATACTCAGTACTTC; CDR3: CASSLAAGGPHTQYF
J: TRBJ1-1; size: .; V: TRBV12-3/TRBV12-4; length: 13; D: .; DNA: TGTGCCAGCAGACTTCCAGGGAACACTGAAGCTTTCTTT; CDR3: CASRLPGNTEAFF
J: TRBJ2-7; size: many; V: TRBV7-2; length: 14; D: TRBD1; DNA: TGTGCCAGCACGAGGACAGGGGGCGAGTACGAGCAGTACTTC; CDR3: CASTRTGGEYEQYF
J: TRBJ1-6; size: .; V: TRBV18; length: 15; D: TRBD1; DNA: TGTGCCAGCTCACGACAGGGCAGCTCGGGTTCACCCCTCCACTTT; CDR3: CASSRQGSSGSPLHF
J: TRBJ2-7; size: many; V: TRBV28; length: 12; D: .; DNA: TGTGCCAGCGGGCATCCACCCTACGAGCAGTACTTC; CDR3: CASGHPPYEQYF
J: TRBJ2-7; size: many; V: TRBV29-1; length: 11; D: .; DNA: TGCAGCGTTGAGAGTGGGTTCGAGCAGTACTTC; CDR3: CSVESGFEQYF
J: TRBJ2-7; size: many; V: TRBV28; length: 15; D: .; DNA: TGTGCCGTAGTAGGGGCAGGGAGCCTCTCCTACGAGCAGTACTTC; CDR3: CAVVGAGSLSYEQYF
J: TRBJ1-1; size: many; V: TRBV2; length: 14; D: TRBD1; DNA: TGTGCCAGCAGGATTGACAGGGCCCACACTGAAGCTTTCTTT; CDR3: CASRIDRAHTEAFF